Listed below are T cell receptor beta chains from one sample, sequenced in a study of blood T cell repertoires in COVID-19. Clones were sequenced by immunoSEQ multiplex PCR, and TCRdb holds only the in-frame ones, with some missing. The profile shows roughly 81,000 clones, over 75% of them singletons. Material: peripheral blood. These receptor sequences come from a man in his 70s with active or convalescent COVID-19. CDR3s include the opening cysteine and the closing phenylalanine or tryptophan. A D gene is named only where the DNA matches it firmly. Size is omitted from some rows. Given values are once, few, many or a class for expanded clones.

TRBJ1-1	TRBV19	NA	NA	TGTGCCAGTAGCGCCGGGGGGCTGAGAACTGAAGCTTTCTTT	CASSAGGLRTEAFF
TRBJ1-4	TRBV4-3	TRBD1	NA	TGCGCCAGCAGCCAGAACCCGGGACAGGGTTATGAAAAACTGTTTTTT	CASSQNPGQGYEKLFF
TRBJ2-2	TRBV7-9	NA	NA	TGTGCCAGCAGCCCTAACAGGGGGGAGCTGTTTTTT	CASSPNRGELFF
TRBJ2-6	TRBV4-1	TRBD1	NA	TGCGCCAGCAGACTCCGCGAGACAGGGGGCTCTGGGGCCAACGTCCTGACTTTC	CASRLRETGGSGANVLTF
TRBJ1-2	TRBV18	NA	once	TGTGCCAGCTCATCGACAGGCGAAGGGGGCTACACCTTC	CASSSTGEGGYTF
TRBJ1-1	TRBV9	NA	once	TGTGCCAGCAGCGCTCTTCCAGGGTACACTGAAGCTTTCTTT	CASSALPGYTEAFF
TRBJ1-5	TRBV15	TRBD1	NA	TGTGCCACCAGCAGAGAACGACAGGGCTATCAGCCCCAGCATTTT	CATSRERQGYQPQHF
TRBJ1-4	TRBV7-2	TRBD1	NA	TGTGCCAGCAGCGCTAGACAGGGTATGGGGGAAAAACTGTTTTTT	CASSARQGMGEKLFF
TRBJ2-1	TRBV19	NA	NA	TGTGCCAGTAGTATTCAGGGGAGCTCCTACAATGAGCAGTTCTTC	CASSIQGSSYNEQFF
TRBJ1-1	TRBV6-4	NA	NA	TGTGCCACCAGACCGACAGCGAGGAACACTGAAGCTTTCTTT	CATRPTARNTEAFF
TRBJ2-7	TRBV5-1	TRBD1	NA	TGCGCCAGCAGCTTGGGACAGGGGGAAGACGAGCAGTACTTC	CASSLGQGEDEQYF
TRBJ1-6	TRBV27	NA	NA	TGTGCCAGCAGTTTAAGGGGATTACCCTCCTATAATTCACCCCTCCACTTT	CASSLRGLPSYNSPLHF
TRBJ2-3	TRBV9	NA	NA	TGTGCCAGCAGCGTAGGAAAGTGGCGGGCTAGCGCAGATACGCAGTATTTT	CASSVGKWRASADTQYF
TRBJ1-6	TRBV4-3	NA	NA	TGCGCCAGCAGCCAAGATTCCGCAGGGATAGGTTCACCCCTCCACTTT	CASSQDSAGIGSPLHF
TRBJ1-2	TRBV5-8	NA	NA	TGTGCCACCGGGGGTAGAGAGAACTATGGCTACACCTTC	CATGGRENYGYTF
TRBJ1-2	TRBV2	NA	few	TGTGCCAGCAGGGCAGGGGTTAGCTATGGCTACACCTTC	CASRAGVSYGYTF
TRBJ1-4	TRBV28	TRBD1	NA	TGTGCCAGCAGTTTGCTGACAGGGGGGGCGGAAAAACTGTTTTTT	CASSLLTGGAEKLFF
TRBJ2-3	TRBV28	NA	NA	TGTGCCAGCAGTTTAAACAGGGGGGGCGCAGATACGCAGTATTTT	CASSLNRGGADTQYF
TRBJ1-6	TRBV28	NA	NA	TGTGCCAGCATCCCTGCCGGGGTTAATTCACCCCTCCACTTT	CASIPAGVNSPLHF
TRBJ1-1	TRBV2	NA	NA	TGTGCCAGCACCTTCCTCGGGGTGAACACTGAAGCTTTCTTT	CASTFLGVNTEAFF
TRBJ1-1	TRBV7-2	NA	NA	TGTGCCAGCAGCTTAGGGGCCAGAATGAACACTGAAGCTTTCTTT	CASSLGARMNTEAFF
TRBJ1-3	TRBV6-5	NA	once	TGTGCCAGCAGTCGGGGTAGCTCTGGAAACACCATATATTTT	CASSRGSSGNTIYF
TRBJ2-7	TRBV30	TRBD1	NA	TGTGCCGGCAACAGGGGTGGTTTGGGCTACGAGCAGTACTTC	CAGNRGGLGYEQYF
TRBJ2-1	TRBV4-1	NA	NA	TGCGCCAGCAGCCAAGTTCCCCTAGGGGATGAGCAGTTCTTC	CASSQVPLGDEQFF
TRBJ2-2	TRBV27	NA	NA	TGTGCCAGCAGTTTTAAAGGGGGCAAAACTAGCCTGAACACCGGGGAGCTGTTTTTT	CASSFKGGKTSLNTGELFF
TRBJ2-2	TRBV3-1/TRBV3-2	TRBD2	NA	TGTGCCAGCAGCCAAGACAGCGGGGGAGGTAACACCGGGGAGCTGTTTTTT	CASSQDSGGGNTGELFF
TRBJ2-1	TRBV5-1	TRBD1	NA	TGCGCCAGCAGCTTCAGGGGGTATGAGCAGTTCTTC	CASSFRGYEQFF
TRBJ1-1	TRBV9	TRBD1	NA	TGTGCCAGCAGCGGGATCGACAGGGGCGTTGGGACTGAAGCTTTCTTT	CASSGIDRGVGTEAFF
TRBJ2-1	TRBV14	TRBD1	NA	TGTGCCAGCAGCACGGGACAGGGGGCTTACAATGAGCAGTTCTTC	CASSTGQGAYNEQFF
TRBJ2-2	TRBV9	NA	NA	TGTGCCAGCAGCGTACTAGTGTCCGGGAGCGGGGAGCTGTTTTTT	CASSVLVSGSGELFF
TRBJ1-5	TRBV19	NA	NA	TGTGCCAGTAGTACTGCCCTCCACTCGGGTCAGCCCCAGCATTTT	CASSTALHSGQPQHF
TRBJ2-3	TRBV5-1	NA	NA	TGCGCCAGCAGCTTACCGCCGGTCAGGGCTGGGGATACGCAGTATTTT	CASSLPPVRAGDTQYF
TRBJ2-7	TRBV4-3	TRBD1	NA	TGCGCCAGCAGCCCAGAGGACAGGGAAGGCTACGAGCAGTACTTC	CASSPEDREGYEQYF
TRBJ1-2	TRBV21-1	NA	NA	TGTGCCAGCAGCGCTCAGCGGACAGGGAACAATGGCTACACCTTC	CASSAQRTGNNGYTF
TRBJ2-7	TRBV5-5	NA	NA	TGTGCCAGCAGCTCTGCTGGACAGACCACCTACGAGCAGTACTTC	CASSSAGQTTYEQYF
TRBJ2-3	TRBV24-1	TRBD2	once	TGTGCCACCAGTGATCAGCGGGGGGGCCAGATAGATACGCAGTATTTT	CATSDQRGGQIDTQYF
TRBJ2-1	TRBV24-1	NA	NA	TGTGCCACCAGTGATTTGAGGCAGGACAATGAGCAGTTCTTC	CATSDLRQDNEQFF
TRBJ2-3	TRBV3-1/TRBV3-2	TRBD1	NA	TGTGCCAGCAGCGTCCGGGACAGGGCCACAGATACGCAGTATTTT	CASSVRDRATDTQYF
TRBJ2-1	TRBV4-3	TRBD2	few	TGCGCCAGCAGCCCTAGCGGGAACTCCTACAATGAGCAGTTCTTC	CASSPSGNSYNEQFF
TRBJ2-7	TRBV15	NA	NA	TGTGCCACCAGCAGAGCTACCGCTACCTACGAGCAGTACTTC	CATSRATATYEQYF
TRBJ2-7	TRBV5-1	TRBD2	NA	TGCGCCAGCAGTGGGACTAGCGGGGACTACGAGCAGTACTTC	CASSGTSGDYEQYF
TRBJ1-1	TRBV19	TRBD1	NA	TGTGCCAGTAGTATAGGCGTTTTGACAGGGGCCCTTGAAGCTTTCTTT	CASSIGVLTGALEAFF
TRBJ2-3	TRBV9	TRBD2	few	TGTGCCAGCAGCGTAGGCGGCGGGGGGGCTTCTAACACAGATACGCAGTATTTT	CASSVGGGGASNTDTQYF